These T cell receptor beta chains were read from a single sample in a study of cytomegalovirus exposure and HLA in healthy donors. This table comes from immunoSEQ multiplex PCR, and its TCRdb copy is limited to in-frame clones, with some not included. The table has 110,000 to 150,000 clones, 55% to 85% seen once; the top ten hold 2% to 2.5%. What was sequenced was PBMCs. The receptors were sampled from a man aged 40-49 years in good health and CMV-seronegative. The CDR3 runs from the conserved cysteine through the conserved F or W. Fields, in order: V gene, J gene, CDR3 protein.

TRBV6-5	TRBJ2-1	CASSYLAGGSNEQFF
TRBV28	TRBJ1-1	CASIPPGRVTEAFF
TRBV2	TRBJ1-2	CASSPDRGQSNGYTF
TRBV27	TRBJ2-7	CASSLSPRGDYEQYF
TRBV10-3	TRBJ1-1	CAISSTGGWGNTEAFF
TRBV19	TRBJ2-5	CASSPTSGRTETQYF
TRBV5-1	TRBJ2-3	CASSLDTGSTDTQYF
TRBV2	TRBJ2-7	CASSELGGPGTNYEQYF
TRBV19	TRBJ2-5	CASSNRGRVVQETQYF
TRBV10-3	TRBJ2-2	CATSNRGGASDTGELFF
TRBV7-6	TRBJ2-6	CASSLVPGSSGANVLTF
TRBV10-3	TRBJ2-2	CAIAAGGDTGELFF
TRBV27	TRBJ2-3	CASSWGTGPDTQYF
TRBV5-4	TRBJ1-2	CASSWTGKSYGYTF
TRBV6-5	TRBJ1-4	CASSYNRGGEKLFF
TRBV5-5	TRBJ2-3	CASSFLTGPPTDTQYF
TRBV6-5	TRBJ2-2	CASSKTDANTGELFF
TRBV28	TRBJ2-7	CASRCCPTSGSYEQYF
TRBV27	TRBJ2-5	CASSFYGAVQETQYF
TRBV4-1	TRBJ2-7	CASSQGRGDREQYF
TRBV19	TRBJ1-1	CASSISDRGNTEAFF
TRBV4-1	TRBJ1-3	CASSSGAGIRGNTIYF
TRBV6-5	TRBJ1-2	CASSYFRGPLWGYTF
TRBV2	TRBJ2-7	CASSLGQGVYEQYF
TRBV6-6	TRBJ2-2	CASSQGPGELFF
TRBV6-6	TRBJ2-2	CASSYNPRGAGELFF